The sequence of this TCR beta chain was determined in a study of sequential checkpoint blockade in melanoma. Libraries were prepared by immunoSEQ multiplex PCR; TCRdb keeps only in-frame clonotypes and omits some of them. The sample records 20,000 to 25,000 clones, around 80% being singletons. Trimming removed 3 bases from V and 7 bases from J; junction bases left unmatched: 2. The CDR3 has 14 amino acids. Germline-derived CDR1 and CDR2 are SGHNT and YYREEE (reference sequence). Sample treatment: randomized to nivolumab then ipilimumab (arm A) or the reverse (arm B). This receptor was obtained from a human donor with melanoma. Source: CD8+ T cells sorted from blood (inferred from file names), taken from a patient given nivolumab and ipilimumab in sequence. V usage is TRBV5-4 and J usage is TRBJ1-6, with TRBD1 identical over 9 bases. The CDR3 nucleotides are TGTGCCAGCAGCTCCACAGGGGGCAATTCACCCCTCCACTTT. As protein: CASSSTGGNSPLHF.